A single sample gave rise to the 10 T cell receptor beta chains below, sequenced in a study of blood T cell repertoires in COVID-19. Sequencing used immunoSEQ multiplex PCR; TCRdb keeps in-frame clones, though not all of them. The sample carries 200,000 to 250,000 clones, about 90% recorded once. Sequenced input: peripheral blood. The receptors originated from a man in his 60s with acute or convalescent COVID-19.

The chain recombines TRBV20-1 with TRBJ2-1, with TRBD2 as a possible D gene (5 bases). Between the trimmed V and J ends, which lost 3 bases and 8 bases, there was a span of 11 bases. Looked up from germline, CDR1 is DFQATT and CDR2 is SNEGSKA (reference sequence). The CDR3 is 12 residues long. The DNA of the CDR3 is TGCAGTGCTAGTTGGCTAGCAGATGAGCAGTTCTTC. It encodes CSASWLADEQFF.

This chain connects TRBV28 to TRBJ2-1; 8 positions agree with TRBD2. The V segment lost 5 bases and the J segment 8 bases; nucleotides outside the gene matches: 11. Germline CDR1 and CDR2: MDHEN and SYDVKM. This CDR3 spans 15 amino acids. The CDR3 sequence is CASSLGGSGSYEQFF. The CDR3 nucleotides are TGTGCCAGCAGTCTCGGGGGAAGCGGGAGCTATGAGCAGTTCTTC.

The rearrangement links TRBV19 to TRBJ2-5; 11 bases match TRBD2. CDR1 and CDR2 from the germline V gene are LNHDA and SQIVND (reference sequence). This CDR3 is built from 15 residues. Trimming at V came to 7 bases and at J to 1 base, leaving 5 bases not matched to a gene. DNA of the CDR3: TGTGCCAGTAAAGCTAGCGGGAGGACCCAAGAGACCCAGTACTTC. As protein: CASKASGRTQETQYF. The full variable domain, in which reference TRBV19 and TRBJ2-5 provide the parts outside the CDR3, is DGGITQSPKYLFRKEGQNVTLSCEQNLNHDAMYWYRQDPGQGLRLIYYSQIVNDFQKGDIAEGYSVSREKKESFPLTVTSAQKNPTAFYLCASKASGRTQETQYFGPGTRLLVL.

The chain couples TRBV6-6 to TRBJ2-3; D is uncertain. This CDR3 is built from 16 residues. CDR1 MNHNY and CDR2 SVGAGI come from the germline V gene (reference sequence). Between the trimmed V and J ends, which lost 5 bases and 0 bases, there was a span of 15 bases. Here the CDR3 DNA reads TGTGCCAGCAGTACCTCAAGCCCAACTAGCACAGATACGCAGTATTTT. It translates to CASSTSSPTSTDTQYF.

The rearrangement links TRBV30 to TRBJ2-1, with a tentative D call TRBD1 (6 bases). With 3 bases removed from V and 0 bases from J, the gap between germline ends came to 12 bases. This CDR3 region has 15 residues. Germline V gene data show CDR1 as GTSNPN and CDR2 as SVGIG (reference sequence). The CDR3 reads CAWRERGSSYNEQFF. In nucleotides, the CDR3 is TGTGCCTGGAGGGAAAGGGGGAGCTCCTACAATGAGCAGTTCTTC.

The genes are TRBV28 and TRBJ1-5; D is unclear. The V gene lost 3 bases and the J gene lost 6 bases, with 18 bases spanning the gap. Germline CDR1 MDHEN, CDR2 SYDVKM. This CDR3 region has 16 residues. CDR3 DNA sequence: TGTGCCAGCAGTTTCCTCGGGCGGGAACGAAGTCAGCCCCAGCATTTT. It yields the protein CASSFLGRERSQPQHF.

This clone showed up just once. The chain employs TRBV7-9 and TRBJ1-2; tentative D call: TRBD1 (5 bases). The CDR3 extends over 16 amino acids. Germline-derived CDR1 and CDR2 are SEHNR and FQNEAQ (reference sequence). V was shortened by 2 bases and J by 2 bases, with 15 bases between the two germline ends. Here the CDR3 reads CASSLPLRQGNYGYTF. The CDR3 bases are TGTGCCAGCAGCTTACCCTTGCGGCAGGGAAACTATGGCTACACCTTC.

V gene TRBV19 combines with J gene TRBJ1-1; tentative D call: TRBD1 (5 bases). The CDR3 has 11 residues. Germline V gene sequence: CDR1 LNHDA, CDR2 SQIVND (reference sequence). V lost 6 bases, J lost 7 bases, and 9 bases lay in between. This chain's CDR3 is CASRQAVEAFF. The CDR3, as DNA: TGTGCCAGTAGACAGGCGGTTGAAGCTTTCTTT.

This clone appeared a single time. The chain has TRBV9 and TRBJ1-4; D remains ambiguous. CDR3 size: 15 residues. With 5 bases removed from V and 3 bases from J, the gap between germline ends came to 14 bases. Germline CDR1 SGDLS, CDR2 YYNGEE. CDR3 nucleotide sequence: TGTGCCAGCAGTCCCAGTACGTTACCTAATGAAAAACTGTTTTTT. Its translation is CASSPSTLPNEKLFF.

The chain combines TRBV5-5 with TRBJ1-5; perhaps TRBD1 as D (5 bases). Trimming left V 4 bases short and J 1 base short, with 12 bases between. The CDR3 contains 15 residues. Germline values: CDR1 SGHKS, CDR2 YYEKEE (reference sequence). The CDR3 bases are TGTGCCAGCAGCGCGGCACGGGGGAGCAATCAGCCCCAGCATTTT. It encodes CASSAARGSNQPQHF.